This note documents a single T cell receptor beta chain sequence. The source of the sample is a study of T cell changes during pregnancy in multiple sclerosis. The CDR3 is made up of 15 amino acids. Per the germline V gene, CDR1 is SGHTA and CDR2 is FQGNSA. V shed 4 bases and J shed 6 bases, with 16 bases lying between them. TCRdb's table, derived via immunoSEQ multiplex PCR, lists solely in-frame clones and lacks some. The repertoire holds tens of thousands of clones, with about 91% as singletons. The sample in question was CD4+ T cells from peripheral blood mononuclear cells, obtained before pregnancy. J is TRBJ2-1 and V is TRBV7-2; D remains ambiguous. The receptor comes from a female donor with multiple sclerosis, enrolled in a pregnancy study. The chain's CDR3 is CASSSPSHLGNEQFF. As DNA, the CDR3 is TGTGCCAGCAGCTCCCCGAGCCACCTTGGCAATGAGCAGTTCTTC.